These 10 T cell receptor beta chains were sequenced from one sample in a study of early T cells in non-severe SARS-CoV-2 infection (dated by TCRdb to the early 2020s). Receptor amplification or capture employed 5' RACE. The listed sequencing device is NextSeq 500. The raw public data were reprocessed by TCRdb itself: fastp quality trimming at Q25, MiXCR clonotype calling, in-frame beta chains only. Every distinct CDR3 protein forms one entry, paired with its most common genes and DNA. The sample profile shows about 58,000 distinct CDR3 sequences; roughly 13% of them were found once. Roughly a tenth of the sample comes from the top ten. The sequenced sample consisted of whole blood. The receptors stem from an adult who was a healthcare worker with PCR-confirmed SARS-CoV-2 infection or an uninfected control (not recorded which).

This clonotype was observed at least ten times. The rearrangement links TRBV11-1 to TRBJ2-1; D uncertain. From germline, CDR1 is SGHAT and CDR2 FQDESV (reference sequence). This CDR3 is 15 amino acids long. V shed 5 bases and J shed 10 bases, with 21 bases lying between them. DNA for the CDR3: TGTGCCAGCAGCCGCAGGAGACATCTTCTCAAGGAGCAGTTCTTC. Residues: CASSRRRHLLKEQFF.

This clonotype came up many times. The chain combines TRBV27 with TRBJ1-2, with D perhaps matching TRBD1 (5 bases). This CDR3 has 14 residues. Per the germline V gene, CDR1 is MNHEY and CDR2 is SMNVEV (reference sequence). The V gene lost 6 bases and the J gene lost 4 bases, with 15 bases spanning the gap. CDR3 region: CASSQGPRGYGYTF. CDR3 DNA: TGTGCCAGCAGCCAGGGCCCCCGCGGCTATGGCTACACCTTC.

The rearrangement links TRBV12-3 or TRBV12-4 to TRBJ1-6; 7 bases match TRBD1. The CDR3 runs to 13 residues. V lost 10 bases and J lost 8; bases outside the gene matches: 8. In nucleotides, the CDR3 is TGTGCCACCAGAGGGGGCTGGCATTCACCCCTCCACTTT. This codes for CATRGGWHSPLHF.

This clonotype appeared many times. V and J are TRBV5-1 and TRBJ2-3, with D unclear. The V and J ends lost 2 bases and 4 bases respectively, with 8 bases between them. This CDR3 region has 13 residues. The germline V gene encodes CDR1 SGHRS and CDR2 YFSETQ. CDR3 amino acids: CASSFSASDTQYF. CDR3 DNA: TGCGCCAGCAGCTTTTCCGCCTCAGATACGCAGTATTTT.

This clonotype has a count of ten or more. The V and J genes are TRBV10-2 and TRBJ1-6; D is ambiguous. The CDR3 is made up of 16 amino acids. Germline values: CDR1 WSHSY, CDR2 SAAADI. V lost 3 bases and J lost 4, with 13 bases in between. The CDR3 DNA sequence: TGCGCCAGCAGTGAAAAGGCGGTACTTTATAATTCACCCCTCCACTTT. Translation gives CASSEKAVLYNSPLHF.

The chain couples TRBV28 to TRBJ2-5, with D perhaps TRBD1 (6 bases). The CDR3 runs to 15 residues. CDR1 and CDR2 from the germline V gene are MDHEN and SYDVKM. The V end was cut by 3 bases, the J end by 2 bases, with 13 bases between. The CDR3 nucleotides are TGTGCCAGCAGTTTGGTAGGGGGTACTCAAGAGACCCAGTACTTC. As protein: CASSLVGGTQETQYF.

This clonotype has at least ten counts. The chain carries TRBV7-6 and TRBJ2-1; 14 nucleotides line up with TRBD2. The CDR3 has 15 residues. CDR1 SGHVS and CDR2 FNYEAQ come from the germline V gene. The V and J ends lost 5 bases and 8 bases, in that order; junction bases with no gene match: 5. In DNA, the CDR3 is TGTGCCAGCAGCCCGGGACTAGCGGGAGTCGATGAGCAGTTCTTC. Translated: CASSPGLAGVDEQFF.

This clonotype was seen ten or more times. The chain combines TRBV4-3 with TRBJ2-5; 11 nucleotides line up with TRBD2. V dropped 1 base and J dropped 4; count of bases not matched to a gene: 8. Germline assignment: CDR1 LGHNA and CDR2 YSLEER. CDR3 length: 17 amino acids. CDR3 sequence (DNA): TGCGCCAGCAGCCAAGGATCTGGTCTAGCGGGAGGAGAGACCCAGTACTTC. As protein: CASSQGSGLAGGETQYF.

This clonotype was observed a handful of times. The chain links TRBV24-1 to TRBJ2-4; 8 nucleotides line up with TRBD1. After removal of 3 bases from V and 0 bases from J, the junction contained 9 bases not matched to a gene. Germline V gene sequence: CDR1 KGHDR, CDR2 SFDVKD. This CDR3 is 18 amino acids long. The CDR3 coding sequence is TGTGCCACCAGTGATGGGGCGACAGGGGAACTAGCCAAAAACATTCAGTACTTC. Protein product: CATSDGATGELAKNIQYF.

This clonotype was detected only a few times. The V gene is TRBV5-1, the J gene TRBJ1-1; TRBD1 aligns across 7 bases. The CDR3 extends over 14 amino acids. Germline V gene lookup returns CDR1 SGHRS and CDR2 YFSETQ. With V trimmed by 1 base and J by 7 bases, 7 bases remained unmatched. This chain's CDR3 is CASSLSGGLIEAFF. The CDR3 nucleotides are TGCGCCAGCAGCTTGTCAGGGGGTCTCATTGAAGCTTTCTTT.